The clone carrying this T cell receptor (beta chain) is a singleton in its sample. This record comes from a study of T cell responses to AZD1222 COVID-19 vaccine. The germline gives CDR1 SGHNT, CDR2 YYREEE (reference sequence). The CDR3 totals 14 residues. V lost 9 bases and J lost 2; bases outside the gene matches: 7. Profiling relied on immunoSEQ multiplex PCR, and the TCRdb table lists in-frame clones only, not all of them. The sample includes 100,000 to 150,000 clones, roughly nine tenths of them seen just once. The sequencing here drew on peripheral blood, taken on day 0 of AZD1222 vaccination. The chain carries TRBV5-4 and TRBJ1-3, with 8 bases matching TRBD1. The clonotype was recovered from an adult in good health. The CDR3, as DNA: TGTGCCACAACAGGGGGTGTCCCTGGAAACACCATATATTTT. Amino acid sequence: CATTGGVPGNTIYF.